This T cell receptor beta chain was found in a study of shared clonotypes between healthy human individuals (TCRdb year 2020). For the wider study: The cohort included a few men and two women between 18 and 49 years of age. For each donor, CD4 naive and CD4 memory were each run on three plates, CD8 naive on two plates, and CD8 memory on one plate. To estimate repertoire size and how much clonotypes are shared between individuals, the study performed deep sequencing of blood TCR repertoires from roughly five healthy adults. Libraries were prepared and TCR repertoires were sequenced by different laboratories using diverse techniques, in order to increase sequencing depth and limit assay-specific biases. Between about 0.9 and 9 billion PBMCs per donor were obtained by leukapheresis. General findings and caveats noted by the study authors: Based on pairwise subsampling, the degree of clonotype sharing among donors was expected to be affected by sequencing depth. Clonotypes shared by all four sorted-subset donors showed higher generation probabilities than non-shared clonotypes. Rarefaction of sorted-subset datasets indicated incomplete sequencing despite the large sequencing depth. Larger estimated clonotype richness was generally found for naive subsets than for memory subsets. Because the study included a small number of donors, the genetic and exposure-history diversity represented was limited. Sampling was restricted to blood, and TCR repertoires in tissue are likely to differ from TCR repertoires in blood. Across a handful of donors, approximately 5% of naive CD4, 3% to 4% of naive CD8, approximately 2.5% of memory CD4, and 0.4% to 0.45% of memory CD8 clonotypes were shared.

The donors were healthy, HIV-negative adults who had no recently reported acute infections or vaccinations. Only Caucasian adults living in Nashville, Tennessee, USA were represented among the donors. Magnetic negative selection was used to enrich CD4+ T cells, after which naive cells were positively selected on CD45RA and the negative fraction became the memory subset. Blood was collected by leukapheresis, and PBMCs were isolated by Ficoll-Histopaque density gradient centrifugation and then cryopreserved in liquid nitrogen vapor phase. Analytical flow cytometry was used to check the purity and quantity of each magnetically sorted T cell population. Each sorted fraction had its genomic DNA isolated and then quantified by UV absorbance on a Nanodrop 2000c. The CDR3 holds 15 amino acids from the cysteine to the phenylalanine. Kept here is only the CDR3 DNA, which spans 45 bases and is read in frame from base 1. Trimming takes 4 bases from V and 4 bases from J, and the germline ends sit 16 bases apart. As encoded in the germline V gene, CDR1 is MNHNS while CDR2 is SASEGT.

This clone was picked up a small number of times. Which antigen it targets is not known. No per-base quality is available; no much larger clone lies one base away. The same CDR3 arises from other DNA sequences in this sample as well. Using the deep immunoSEQ assay, TCR CDR3 regions were amplified from genomic DNA by multiplex PCR. Extracted genomic DNA from each cell subset was spread evenly across all wells of several immunoSEQ 96-well plates, with each plate serving as a replicate. For sorted subsets, about 0.2 ug genomic DNA, equal to some 30,000 T cell genomes, was loaded into each replicate PCR. Purified libraries were measured with a Qubit 3.0 fluorometer, size-checked on a Bioanalyzer 2100, and measured again with the KAPA Library Quantification kit. Each immunoSEQ 96-well plate was sequenced on its own single-read 150-cycle Illumina NextSeq 550 flow cell. The authors' pipeline ran thus. Because the immunoSEQ output included only junctional sequences and no quality scores, the filtering could not be the same as the filtering used for full-length reads. Sequences were annotated with PyIR, a Python wrapper for IgBLAST v1.9, and V/J genes and CDR3 were assigned using IMGT germline references. Reads were removed for weak V/J assignments (E-value above 1e-6), missing CDR3, stop codons, out-of-frame junctions, or ambiguous translated residues. V3J clonotypes were defined as sequences sharing an identical inferred V gene, J gene, and CDR3 amino acid sequence. The percentage overlap between two repertoires was calculated by dividing the number of shared unique clonotypes by the size of the smaller repertoire. RTK rarefaction, the Chao1 estimator, and Recon v2.1 estimates of unobserved clonotypes were used to assess repertoire richness. For all TCRbeta clonotypes obtained by the gDNA method from a few donors, generation probabilities were computed with OLGA. In TCRdb, the immuneACCESS table is reduced to in-frame sequences with V and J assigned. These tables do not hold every clone; where another copy was compared, an unresolved V gene accounts for under half, and the others remain unexplained. The D gene and trimming were derived from the DNA, and the V and J assignments and clone size from that table. For this sample the table gives some 660,000 clones, of which 73% were detected only once. The ten largest account for around 2% of the sample.

The sequenced sample consisted of memory CD4+ T cells sorted from blood. The intended sense of this specimen's cell subset or site label: CD45RA-negative fraction. This clonotype was obtained from a woman aged 25 to 45 in good health. The chain employs TRBV6-1 and TRBJ1-1, with TRBD1 tentatively as D gene (5 bases match). The sequence in DNA is TGTGCCAGCAGTGGGGACGCGGGGTGGGGCACTGAAGCTTTCTTT. Its protein product is CASSGDAGWGTEAFF.